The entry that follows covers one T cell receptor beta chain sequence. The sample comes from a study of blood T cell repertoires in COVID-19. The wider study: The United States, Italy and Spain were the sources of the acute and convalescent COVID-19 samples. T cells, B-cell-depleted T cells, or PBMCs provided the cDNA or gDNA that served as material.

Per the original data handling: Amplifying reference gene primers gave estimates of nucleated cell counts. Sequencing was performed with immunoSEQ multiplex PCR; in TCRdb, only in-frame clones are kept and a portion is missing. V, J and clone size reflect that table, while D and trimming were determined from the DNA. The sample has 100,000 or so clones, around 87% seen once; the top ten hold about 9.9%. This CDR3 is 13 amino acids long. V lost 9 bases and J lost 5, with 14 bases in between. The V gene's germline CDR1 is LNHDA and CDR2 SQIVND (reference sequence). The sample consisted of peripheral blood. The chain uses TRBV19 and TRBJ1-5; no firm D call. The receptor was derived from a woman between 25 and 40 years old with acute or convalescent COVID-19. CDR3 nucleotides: TGTGCCAGCAGTCGAGGAGTGGATCAGCCCCAGCATTTT. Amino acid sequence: CASSRGVDQPQHF.